What follows describes a single T cell receptor beta chain. Original handling: Cell counts per sample came from amplifying reference gene primers. Data came from immunoSEQ multiplex PCR; TCRdb stores just in-frame clones and leaves some out. V, J and clone size are taken as reported in that table, and D and trimming were inferred from the DNA itself. Here the sample spans around 30,000 clones, roughly 84% being singletons. The data stem from a study of blood T cell repertoires in COVID-19. Study information: Whether acute or convalescent, the COVID-19 samples came from the United States, Italy and Spain. Sources were T cells, B-cell-depleted T cells, or PBMCs; the material itself was cDNA or gDNA.

This CDR3 is 14 amino acids long. Germline V lookup: CDR1 MNHEY, CDR2 SVGAGI. V lost 0 bases, J lost 5 bases, and 4 bases stayed unmatched. The origin of this receptor is a man between 60 and 75 years old with active COVID-19. Specimen: peripheral blood. The chain uses TRBV6-5 and TRBJ2-7; 7 bases are a match to TRBD2. The CDR3 coding sequence is TGTGCCAGCAGTTACTCTCCAGGGAGGGACGAGCAGTACTTC. It translates to CASSYSPGRDEQYF.